These 29 T cell receptor beta chains were sequenced from one sample in a study of T cells in localized non-small cell lung cancer. The table came from immunoSEQ multiplex PCR; TCRdb's copy has only in-frame clones and leaves some out. Of 25,000 to 30,000 clones in the sample, around 90% are singletons; the top ten hold 2.8%. Material: peripheral blood, obtained before any cancer treatment. The receptors come from a woman between 18 and 50 years old with stage I lung adenocarcinoma.

The chain has TRBV5-5 and TRBJ1-2; D is unresolved. CDR1 is SGHKS, CDR2 YYEKEE, per germline (reference sequence). Trimming shortened V by 4 bases and J by 4 bases, and 14 bases separated the two germline ends. The CDR3 spans 14 residues. CDR3 residues: CASSPGLRTYGYTF. The CDR3 DNA follows: TGTGCCAGCAGCCCGGGCCTCCGAACCTATGGCTACACCTTC.

The chain employs TRBV5-6 and TRBJ2-3; the match to TRBD1 covers 11 bases. Looked up from germline, CDR1 is SGHDT and CDR2 is YYEEEE. The CDR3 length is 16 residues. V lost 4 bases to trimming and J lost 4 bases; unmatched junction nucleotides: 8. CDR3 bases: TGTGCCAGCAGCCAAGGGACAGGGGGTTTGGCAGATACGCAGTATTTT. The encoded protein is CASSQGTGGLADTQYF.

The rearrangement joins TRBV5-4 to TRBJ2-1; TRBD2 might be the D (7 bases). Trimming removed 6 bases at V and 4 bases at J, with 17 bases between. The germline V gene encodes CDR1 SGHNT and CDR2 YYREEE (reference sequence). There are 15 residues in the CDR3. CDR3 residues: CASKGGLAKYNEQFF. CDR3 coding DNA: TGTGCCAGCAAGGGGGGGCTAGCTAAATACAATGAGCAGTTCTTC.

This chain connects TRBV18 to TRBJ1-3; no clear D gene. CDR1 is KGHSH, CDR2 LQKENI, per germline. This CDR3 has 14 residues. Trimming took 2 bases from V and 0 from J, leaving 5 bases between them. CDR3 sequence: CASSPGRSGNTIYF. CDR3 DNA: TGTGCCAGCTCACCAGGGCGCTCTGGAAACACCATATATTTT.

The chain employs TRBV5-1 and TRBJ2-7, with unresolved D. V was pared by 2 bases and J by 3 bases, with 9 bases between. CDR3 size: 13 residues. CDR1 is SGHRS and CDR2 is YFSETQ in the germline V gene. Here the CDR3 reads CASSLGLGYEQYF. The CDR3 nucleotides are TGCGCCAGCAGCTTAGGTTTGGGCTACGAGCAGTACTTC.

The genes are TRBV7-8 and TRBJ1-6, with 8 nucleotides matching TRBD1. The CDR3 has 14 residues. Germline assignment: CDR1 SGHVS and CDR2 FQNEAQ. The ends lost 3 bases at V and 9 bases at J; junction bases unmatched: 4. DNA for the CDR3: TGTGCCAGCAGCTTGGGGGACAGGCTTTCACCCCTCCACTTT. It yields the protein CASSLGDRLSPLHF.

This chain connects TRBV14 to TRBJ1-5, with D perhaps matching TRBD1 (5 bases). CDR1 and CDR2 (germline): SGHDN, FVKESK. The CDR3 is 13 residues long. Trimming took 3 bases from V and 7 from J, leaving 10 bases between them. The CDR3 sequence is CASSHRAGQPQHF. The CDR3 coding sequence is TGTGCCAGCAGCCACAGGGCAGGGCAGCCCCAGCATTTT.

The chain employs TRBV29-1 and TRBJ1-6; maybe TRBD1 (5 bases). There are 15 residues in the CDR3. CDR1 SQVTM and CDR2 ANQGSEA come from the germline V gene. V gave up 3 bases and J gave up 7 bases, with 16 bases separating them. This CDR3 reads CSVEPQGPTNSPLHF. CDR3 nucleotides: TGCAGCGTTGAGCCGCAGGGACCTACAAATTCACCCCTCCACTTT.

The genes are TRBV9 and TRBJ2-1, with TRBD1 matching over 8 bases. This CDR3 region has 13 residues. V lost 4 bases to trimming and J lost 8 bases; unmatched junction nucleotides: 5. The germline V gene encodes CDR1 SGDLS and CDR2 YYNGEE. CDR3 residues: CASSNPTGDEQFF. The CDR3 region has the DNA TGTGCCAGCAGCAATCCGACAGGGGATGAGCAGTTCTTC.

This clone occurred once. The chain employs TRBV13 and TRBJ2-7; maybe TRBD1 (6 bases). This CDR3 region has 15 residues. CDR1 is PRHDT, CDR2 FYEKMQ, per germline (reference sequence). V was clipped by 5 bases and J by 3 bases, with 17 bases between them. Here the CDR3 reads CASSHRDKDLYEQYF. DNA of the CDR3: TGTGCCAGCAGCCACCGGGACAAGGACCTCTACGAGCAGTACTTC. Using reference TRBV13 and TRBJ2-7 for the parts outside the CDR3, the full variable domain is AAGVIQSPRHLIKEKRETATLKCYPIPRHDTVYWYQQGPGQDPQFLISFYEKMQSDKGSIPDRFSAQQFSDYHSELNMSSLELGDSALYFCASSHRDKDLYEQYFGPGTRLTVT.

The chain joins TRBV27 to TRBJ1-4; no firm D call. The length of the CDR3 is 15 residues. Per the germline V gene, CDR1 is MNHEY and CDR2 is SMNVEV (reference sequence). Trimming pared 6 bases from V and 5 bases from J, leaving 16 bases between. CDR3 DNA: TGTGCCAGCAGCACCCTTGTTTCAAGAAATGAAAAACTGTTTTTT. Translating gives CASSTLVSRNEKLFF.

The chain joins TRBV11-3 to TRBJ2-1; 7 bases line up with TRBD2. V lost 8 bases and J lost 1; bases outside the gene matches: 11. From germline, CDR1 is SGHNT and CDR2 YENEEA. This CDR3 has 16 amino acids. The CDR3 nucleotides are TGTGCCAGCTCAGAAAGAAATAGCGGGTCCTACAATGAGCAGTTCTTC. Residues: CASSERNSGSYNEQFF.

This clone was seen a single time. The chain couples TRBV5-1 to TRBJ2-7; 7 nucleotides agree with TRBD2. The V and J ends lost 5 bases and 9 bases, in that order; junction bases with no gene match: 20. The CDR3 is 16 amino acids. CDR1 is SGHRS, CDR2 YFSETQ, per germline. The CDR3 DNA reads as TGCGCCAGCAGGGACCAGGTAGCGGGCCCCGCCGGTGGGCAGTACTTC. Encoded protein: CASRDQVAGPAGGQYF.

This chain joins TRBV7-9 and TRBJ2-5, with D perhaps TRBD2 (6 bases). This CDR3 region has 16 residues. The V end was cut by 6 bases, the J end by 0 bases, with 17 bases between. Germline assignment: CDR1 SEHNR and CDR2 FQNEAQ (reference sequence). The CDR3 region is CASSTIAGRYQETQYF. For the CDR3, the DNA is TGTGCCAGCAGTACTATTGCGGGACGGTACCAAGAGACCCAGTACTTC.

V gene TRBV7-3 combines with J gene TRBJ1-6; maybe TRBD1 (5 bases). This CDR3 is 15 amino acids long. The ends were cut back, 5 bases at V and 8 bases at J, with 16 bases in the middle. CDR1 is SGHTA and CDR2 is FQGTGA in the germline V gene. CDR3 DNA sequence: TGTGCCAGCAGCCTACGGGCAGGGAGCGATTCACCCCTCCACTTT. The encoded protein is CASSLRAGSDSPLHF.

The V gene is TRBV7-2, the J gene TRBJ1-1; TRBD1 aligns across 7 bases. Looked up from germline, CDR1 is SGHTA and CDR2 is FQGNSA. V dropped 5 bases and J dropped 2; count of bases not matched to a gene: 5. The CDR3 totals 14 residues. DNA for the CDR3: TGTGCCAGCAGCATCGGACAGGCTAACACTGAAGCTTTCTTT. It yields the protein CASSIGQANTEAFF.

The chain uses TRBV28 and TRBJ2-7, with 7 bases matching TRBD1. Germline CDR1 is MDHEN and CDR2 is SYDVKM. V shed 6 bases and J 3 bases; nucleotides not matched to a gene: 5. The CDR3 covers 13 residues. The CDR3 DNA follows: TGTGCCAGCAGCTCCGGACAGGTCTACGAGCAGTACTTC. It specifies CASSSGQVYEQYF.

This chain links TRBV5-4 with TRBJ2-3; the D is unclear. Trimming pared 2 bases from V and 0 bases from J, leaving 1 base between. CDR3 length: 12 amino acids. Germline V gene data show CDR1 as SGHNT and CDR2 as YYREEE (reference sequence). The CDR3 loop reads CASSFSTDTQYF. The CDR3 region has the DNA TGTGCCAGCAGCTTTAGCACAGATACGCAGTATTTT.

The V gene is TRBV18, the J gene TRBJ2-7; 8 nucleotides match TRBD1. Germline V gene sequence: CDR1 KGHSH, CDR2 LQKENI. J gave up 7 bases and V 3 bases, and 5 bases lay outside the gene matches. The CDR3 extends over 13 amino acids. CDR3 DNA sequence: TGTGCCAGCTCACCGTCAGGGGGCGATGAGCAGTACTTC. Translating gives CASSPSGGDEQYF.

The chain employs TRBV28 and TRBJ2-1; the match to TRBD2 covers 8 bases. Germline-derived CDR1 and CDR2 are MDHEN and SYDVKM. After removal of 6 bases from V and 6 bases from J, the junction contained 10 bases not matched to a gene. The CDR3 is made up of 15 amino acids. The CDR3 region is CASRGGLAGTNEQFF. The CDR3 DNA sequence: TGTGCCAGCAGGGGAGGACTAGCAGGAACCAATGAGCAGTTCTTC. The variable domain in full, completed from reference TRBV28 and TRBJ2-1, reads DVKVTQSSRYLVKRTGEKVFLECVQDMDHENMFWYRQDPGLGLRLIYFSYDVKMKEKGDIPEGYSVSREKKERFSLILESASTNQTSMYLCASRGGLAGTNEQFFGPGTRLTVL.

In this sample, this clone turned up a few times. The DNA of the CDR3 is TGCGCCAGCAGCTTGACTAGCGACTCCTACAATGAGCAGTTCTTC. Protein: CASSLTSDSYNEQFF. The rearrangement uses TRBV5-1 and TRBJ2-1; 7 bases fit TRBD2. The length of the CDR3 is 15 residues. The V and J ends lost 1 base and 0 bases, in that order; junction bases with no gene match: 1. The germline gives CDR1 SGHRS, CDR2 YFSETQ.

Details on this clone: The CDR3 does not end in the conserved phenylalanine or tryptophan, so this is likely a read error. This chain connects TRBV7-6 to TRBJ2-7; 7 nucleotides match TRBD2. From germline, CDR1 is SGHVS and CDR2 FNYEAQ. Trimming removed 5 bases from V and 1 base from J; junction bases left unmatched: 8. The CDR3 runs to 15 residues. The CDR3 reads CASSPLPGGSYEQYL. DNA for the CDR3: TGTGCCAGCAGCCCCCTACCGGGGGGTTCCTACGAGCAGTACCTC.

The chain combines TRBV11-2 with TRBJ1-2; 8 bases line up with TRBD1. Trimming cost V 5 bases and J 4 bases; bases outside gene matches: 9. Germline CDR1 reads SGHAT; CDR2 reads FQNNGV. CDR3 length: 15 amino acids. In DNA, the CDR3 is TGTGCCAGCAGCCTAGGACAGGGAAAGTTCTATGGCTACACCTTC. This sequence encodes CASSLGQGKFYGYTF.

On this clone itself: The junction and the germline gene differ at one end; a read error may be behind it. V usage is TRBV10-3 and J usage is TRBJ1-5; TRBD1 matches at 9 bases. The CDR3 consists of 15 residues. Per the germline V gene, CDR1 is ENHRY and CDR2 is SYGVKD. CDR3 sequence reads: CATSTGGDTNQPQHF. DNA for the CDR3: TGTGCCACCAGTACAGGGGGCGATACCAATCAGCCCCAGCATTTT.

V and J are TRBV19 and TRBJ2-6; no reliable D call. The CDR3 sequence is 14 residues long. The germline CDR1 and CDR2 sequences are LNHDA and SQIVND (reference sequence). Trimming pared 3 bases from V and 1 base from J, leaving 4 bases between. CDR3 sequence reads: CASSIGSGANVLTF. CDR3 nucleotides: TGTGCCAGTAGTATTGGTTCTGGGGCCAACGTCCTGACTTTC.

The DNA of the CDR3 is TGTGCCAGCAGCAGGGAGGACGAGCAGTACTTC. Its translation: CASSREDEQYF. J is TRBJ2-7 and V is TRBV11-3; tentative D call: TRBD2 (6 bases). This CDR3 comprises 11 residues. Germline V gives CDR1 SGHNT, CDR2 YENEEA. Trimming left V 5 bases short and J 5 bases short, with 7 bases between.

This clone has just one count. J is TRBJ2-2 and V is TRBV30; D not certain. CDR1 is GTSNPN, CDR2 SVGIG, per germline (reference sequence). This CDR3 is 12 amino acids long. V shed 7 bases and J shed 5 bases, with 11 bases lying between them. The DNA for the CDR3 is TGTGCCTCGATTAAAGGGACCGGGGAGCTGTTTTTT. This sequence encodes CASIKGTGELFF.

The V and J genes are TRBV13 and TRBJ2-5; the D gene is possibly TRBD1 (6 bases). In germline, CDR1 is PRHDT, CDR2 FYEKMQ (reference sequence). The germline V and J ends were trimmed by 2 bases and 5 bases, with 15 bases remaining between them. The CDR3 length is 15 residues. The CDR3 here is CASSLSYRDGETQYF. CDR3 nucleotides: TGTGCCAGCAGCTTATCGTACAGGGATGGGGAGACCCAGTACTTC. Filled out from reference TRBV13 and TRBJ2-5, the complete variable domain reads AAGVIQSPRHLIKEKRETATLKCYPIPRHDTVYWYQQGPGQDPQFLISFYEKMQSDKGSIPDRFSAQQFSDYHSELNMSSLELGDSALYFCASSLSYRDGETQYFGPGTRLLVL.

This chain links TRBV30 with TRBJ1-2; D call uncertain. The CDR3 is 12 residues long. Germline V gene sequence: CDR1 GTSNPN, CDR2 SVGIG (reference sequence). V dropped 3 bases and J dropped 6 bases, with 11 bases sitting between them. CDR3 DNA sequence: TGTGCCTGGAGGGGAGCGGGAGATGGCTACACCTTC. Its protein product is CAWRGAGDGYTF. The entire variable domain, with the rest obtained from reference TRBV30 and TRBJ1-2, is as follows: SQTIHQWPATLVQPVGSPLSLECTVEGTSNPNLYWYRQAAGRGLQLLFYSVGIGQISSEVPQNLSASRPQDRQFILSSKKLLLSDSGFYLCAWRGAGDGYTFGSGTRLTVV.